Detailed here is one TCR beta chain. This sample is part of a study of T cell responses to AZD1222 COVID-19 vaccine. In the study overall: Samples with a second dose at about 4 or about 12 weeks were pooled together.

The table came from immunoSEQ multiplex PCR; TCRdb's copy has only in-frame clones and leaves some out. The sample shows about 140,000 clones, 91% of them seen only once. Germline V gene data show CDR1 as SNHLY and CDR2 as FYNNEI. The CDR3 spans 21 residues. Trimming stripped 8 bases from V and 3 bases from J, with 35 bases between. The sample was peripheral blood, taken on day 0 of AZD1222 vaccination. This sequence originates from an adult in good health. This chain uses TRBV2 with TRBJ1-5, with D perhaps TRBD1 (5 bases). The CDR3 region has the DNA TGTGCCAGCGGGGGACCCCATTTTCTCCCGCCCGGAGTAGGTTACAATCAGCCCCAGCATTTT. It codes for CASGGPHFLPPGVGYNQPQHF. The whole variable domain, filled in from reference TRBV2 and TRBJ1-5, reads EPEVTQTPSHQVTQMGQEVILRCVPISNHLYFYWYRQILGQKVEFLVSFYNNEISEKSEIFDDQFSVERPDGSNFTLKIRSTKLEDSAMYFCASGGPHFLPPGVGYNQPQHFGDGTRLSIL.